These T cell receptor beta chains were read from a single sample in a study of metastatic and nonmetastatic thyroid tumors. TCRdb re-called the PCR reads through MiXCR. The sample shows almost 5,500 clones, over 30% of them seen only once. The sequenced sample was adjacent normal tissue. The receptors originated from a female donor with papillary thyroid cancer or a benign thyroid nodule (not recorded which). Some clones in this sample may be carry-over from other donors' samples. Both conserved end residues are part of each CDR3. Fields, in order: V gene, J gene, clone size, D gene, CDR3 DNA, CDR3 protein. A D gene is named only where the DNA matches it firmly. Clone size, where shown, is once, few, many, or a class for clones that have expanded.

v_call: TRBV5-1
j_call: TRBJ2-1
clone_size: medium-sized
d_call: .
cdr3_nt: TGCGCCAGCAGCTTGACGTCAGTCGCCGACAATGAGCAGTTCTTC
cdr3_aa: CASSLTSVADNEQFF

v_call: TRBV6-1
j_call: TRBJ2-1
clone_size: .
d_call: .
cdr3_nt: TGTGCCAGCAGTCCACAGGGAAGCGGATACAATGAGCAGTTCTTC
cdr3_aa: CASSPQGSGYNEQFF

v_call: TRBV4-1
j_call: TRBJ2-7
clone_size: few
d_call: .
cdr3_nt: TGCGCCAGCAGCCAAGATCGGCGGAACTCCTACGAGCAGTACTTC
cdr3_aa: CASSQDRRNSYEQYF

v_call: TRBV5-8
j_call: TRBJ1-2
clone_size: .
d_call: TRBD1
cdr3_nt: TGTGCCAGCAACCCCGGGCAGGGGGCATATGGCTACACCTTC
cdr3_aa: CASNPGQGAYGYTF

v_call: TRBV24-1
j_call: TRBJ2-3
clone_size: few
d_call: TRBD2
cdr3_nt: TGTGCCACCCGGCTGGGAGGGCCTATCTCAGATACGCAGTATTTT
cdr3_aa: CATRLGGPISDTQYF

v_call: TRBV28
j_call: TRBJ2-7
clone_size: .
d_call: TRBD1
cdr3_nt: TGTGCCACCAAGTTACCAGCGGGACAGGGGGTATTCTGGCAGTACTTC
cdr3_aa: CATKLPAGQGVFWQYF

v_call: TRBV6-1
j_call: TRBJ2-7
clone_size: many
d_call: .
cdr3_nt: TGTGCCAGCAGTGACCCCAAGGGGGGGGCCGCCTACGAGCAGTACTTC
cdr3_aa: CASSDPKGGAAYEQYF

v_call: TRBV12-3/TRBV12-4
j_call: TRBJ1-1
clone_size: few
d_call: TRBD1
cdr3_nt: TGTGCCAGCACTCCGACAGGGGGGGCGGTCGTTGGGACTGAAGCTTTCTTT
cdr3_aa: CASTPTGGAVVGTEAFF

v_call: TRBV4-2
j_call: TRBJ2-7
clone_size: .
d_call: .
cdr3_nt: TGTGCCAGCAGCCAAGATAAATTTCAGGGACCAACCTACGAGCAGTACTTC
cdr3_aa: CASSQDKFQGPTYEQYF

v_call: TRBV4-1
j_call: TRBJ2-1
clone_size: .
d_call: .
cdr3_nt: TGCGCCAGCAGCCCTACGAGCTCCTACAATGAGCAGTTCTTC
cdr3_aa: CASSPTSSYNEQFF

v_call: TRBV28
j_call: TRBJ2-7
clone_size: .
d_call: .
cdr3_nt: TGTGCCAGCAGTCCCGAAGGTCCAAGCGGAGGGCAGGGCGTCTACGAGCAGTACTTC
cdr3_aa: CASSPEGPSGGQGVYEQYF

v_call: TRBV11-2
j_call: TRBJ2-3
clone_size: .
d_call: .
cdr3_nt: TGTGCCAGTAGCCCCGGAGGGGCTATCGGTAGTTATACGCAGTATTTT
cdr3_aa: CASSPGGAIGSYTQYF

v_call: TRBV11-2
j_call: TRBJ2-7
clone_size: .
d_call: TRBD1
cdr3_nt: TGTGCCAGCAGCTTTTCCCGGCCGGGACAGGGCTACGAGCAGTACTTC
cdr3_aa: CASSFSRPGQGYEQYF

v_call: TRBV5-6
j_call: TRBJ2-5
clone_size: once
d_call: TRBD2
cdr3_nt: TGTGCCAGCAGCTTTGCTAGCGGGGTCAGCTGGACCCAGTACTTC
cdr3_aa: CASSFASGVSWTQYF

v_call: TRBV12-3/TRBV12-4
j_call: TRBJ2-2
clone_size: few
d_call: .
cdr3_nt: TGTGCCAGCACTAATAGGGGGGAGCTGTTTTTT
cdr3_aa: CASTNRGELFF

v_call: TRBV2
j_call: TRBJ2-7
clone_size: few
d_call: .
cdr3_nt: TGTGCCAGCAGGCAAGAGGGTGACGAGCAGTACTTC
cdr3_aa: CASRQEGDEQYF

v_call: TRBV5-1
j_call: TRBJ2-6
clone_size: once
d_call: .
cdr3_nt: TGCGCCAGCAGCTTGGAGGGGCAGGGATACTCTGGGGCCAACGTCCTGACTTTC
cdr3_aa: CASSLEGQGYSGANVLTF

v_call: TRBV5-1
j_call: TRBJ1-1
clone_size: .
d_call: .
cdr3_nt: TGCGCCAGCAGCTTGGGCGGGAACACTGAAGCTTTCTTT
cdr3_aa: CASSLGGNTEAFF

v_call: TRBV29-1
j_call: TRBJ2-7
clone_size: few
d_call: TRBD1
cdr3_nt: TGCAGCGTACCGGGACAGGGAGCCTACGAGCAGTACTTC
cdr3_aa: CSVPGQGAYEQYF

v_call: TRBV28
j_call: TRBJ1-2
clone_size: .
d_call: .
cdr3_nt: TGTGCCAGCACCTTAGGCGGGGCTGACTATGGCTACACCTTC
cdr3_aa: CASTLGGADYGYTF

v_call: TRBV20-1
j_call: TRBJ1-2
clone_size: .
d_call: .
cdr3_nt: TGCAGTGCTAGACGCCCGTCCAACTATGGCTACACCTTC
cdr3_aa: CSARRPSNYGYTF

v_call: TRBV28
j_call: TRBJ1-1
clone_size: few
d_call: .
cdr3_nt: TGTGCCAGCAGTTTAAGACAGACTGAAGCTTTCTTT
cdr3_aa: CASSLRQTEAFF

v_call: TRBV5-1
j_call: TRBJ1-6
clone_size: few
d_call: .
cdr3_nt: TGCGCCAGCAGCTCACCGGGACAACGAAATTCACCCCTCCACTTT
cdr3_aa: CASSSPGQRNSPLHF

v_call: TRBV20-1
j_call: TRBJ2-1
clone_size: .
d_call: TRBD2
cdr3_nt: TGCAGTGCTAGACTAGCGGGAGTAGTAAACGAAAATGAGCAGTTCTTC
cdr3_aa: CSARLAGVVNENEQFF

v_call: TRBV2
j_call: TRBJ1-1
clone_size: medium-sized
d_call: TRBD1
cdr3_nt: TGTGCCAGCAGTGGAGGACAGGGGAACACTGAAGCTTTCTTT
cdr3_aa: CASSGGQGNTEAFF

v_call: TRBV11-2
j_call: TRBJ2-2
clone_size: .
d_call: .
cdr3_nt: TGTGCCAGCAGCTTAGATAGGATTGGGAACACCGGGGAGTTGTTTTTT
cdr3_aa: CASSLDRIGNTGELFF

v_call: TRBV5-1
j_call: TRBJ1-6
clone_size: .
d_call: TRBD1
cdr3_nt: TGCGCCAGCAGCTGGACAGGGTTGGGCTCACCCCTCCACTTT
cdr3_aa: CASSWTGLGSPLHF

v_call: TRBV6-1
j_call: TRBJ2-7
clone_size: .
d_call: .
cdr3_nt: TGTGCCAGCAGGGCCCCCGAGATCTACCCCTACGAGCAGTACTTC
cdr3_aa: CASRAPEIYPYEQYF

v_call: TRBV2
j_call: TRBJ2-7
clone_size: few
d_call: .
cdr3_nt: TGTGCCAGCAGCGCCGTGGGTCGCTCCTACGAGCAGTACTTC
cdr3_aa: CASSAVGRSYEQYF

v_call: TRBV24-1
j_call: TRBJ2-7
clone_size: few
d_call: .
cdr3_nt: TGTGCCACCGGCGGGGACAACTCCTACGAGCAGTACTTC
cdr3_aa: CATGGDNSYEQYF

v_call: TRBV24-1
j_call: TRBJ2-2
clone_size: medium-sized
d_call: .
cdr3_nt: TGTGCCACCAGTGAAGGGGTGCTGGGGGCCGGGGAGCTGTTTTTT
cdr3_aa: CATSEGVLGAGELFF

v_call: TRBV24-1
j_call: TRBJ2-1
clone_size: few
d_call: .
cdr3_nt: TGTGCCACCAGTGATGTGCAGGGAGTACCGGATGAGCAGTTCTTC
cdr3_aa: CATSDVQGVPDEQFF

v_call: TRBV20-1
j_call: TRBJ2-5
clone_size: .
d_call: TRBD2
cdr3_nt: TGCAGTGCCATGGTCAATAGCGGGAGTAACCAGACCCAGTACTTC
cdr3_aa: CSAMVNSGSNQTQYF

v_call: TRBV30
j_call: TRBJ1-5
clone_size: .
d_call: TRBD1
cdr3_nt: TGTGCCTGGAATCCGGGACAGGGGGCTATGGGCAATCAGCCCCAGCATTTT
cdr3_aa: CAWNPGQGAMGNQPQHF

v_call: TRBV12-3/TRBV12-4
j_call: TRBJ2-1
clone_size: .
d_call: TRBD2
cdr3_nt: TGTGCCAGCAGCTTAGTTGGGACTAGCAATTACAATGAGCAGTTCTTC
cdr3_aa: CASSLVGTSNYNEQFF

v_call: TRBV20-1
j_call: TRBJ1-6
clone_size: .
d_call: .
cdr3_nt: TGCAGTGCTAGGGAGGGAGAGACCCTCCACTTT
cdr3_aa: CSAREGETLHF

v_call: TRBV6-2/TRBV6-3
j_call: TRBJ2-7
clone_size: few
d_call: TRBD2
cdr3_nt: TGTGCCAGTAAAAATAGCGGGACCTCCTACGAGCAGTACTTC
cdr3_aa: CASKNSGTSYEQYF

v_call: TRBV12-3/TRBV12-4
j_call: TRBJ2-3
clone_size: few
d_call: .
cdr3_nt: TGTGCCAGCAGTTTTAGTGCAGGTAGGGGCACAGATACGCAGTATTTT
cdr3_aa: CASSFSAGRGTDTQYF

v_call: TRBV20-1
j_call: TRBJ1-2
clone_size: .
d_call: TRBD1
cdr3_nt: TGCAGTGCTAGAGATAGAAGGGACAGGGCTTACTATGGCTACACCTTC
cdr3_aa: CSARDRRDRAYYGYTF